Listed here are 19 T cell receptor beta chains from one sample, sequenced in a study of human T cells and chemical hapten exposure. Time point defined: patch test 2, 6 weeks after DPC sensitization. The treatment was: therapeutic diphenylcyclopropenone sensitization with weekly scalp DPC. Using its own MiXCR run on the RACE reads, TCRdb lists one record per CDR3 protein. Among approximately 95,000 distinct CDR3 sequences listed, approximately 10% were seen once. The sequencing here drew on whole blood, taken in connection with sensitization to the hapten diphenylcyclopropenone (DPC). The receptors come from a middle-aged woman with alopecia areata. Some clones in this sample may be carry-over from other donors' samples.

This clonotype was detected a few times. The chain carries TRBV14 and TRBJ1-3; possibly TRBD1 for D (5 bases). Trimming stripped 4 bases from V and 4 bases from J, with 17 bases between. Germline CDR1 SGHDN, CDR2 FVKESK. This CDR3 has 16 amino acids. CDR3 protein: CASSLQLGTAGNTIYF. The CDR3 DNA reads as TGTGCCAGCAGCCTTCAACTCGGGACCGCCGGAAACACCATATATTTT.

The CDR3: CSARGQEPEKLFF. CDR3 bases: TGCAGTGCTAGGGGCCAGGAACCTGAAAAACTGTTTTTT. The rearrangement joins TRBV20-1 to TRBJ1-4; D unresolved. CDR3 length: 13 amino acids. The V gene's germline CDR1 is DFQATT and CDR2 SNEGSKA (reference sequence). Trimming cost V 3 bases and J 7 bases, with 12 bases left between them.

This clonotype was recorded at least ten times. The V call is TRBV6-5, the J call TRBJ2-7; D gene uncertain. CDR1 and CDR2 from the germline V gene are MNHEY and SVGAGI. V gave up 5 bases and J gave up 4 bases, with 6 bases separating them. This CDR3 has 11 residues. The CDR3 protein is CASSTPYEQYF. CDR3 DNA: TGTGCCAGCAGTACCCCATACGAGCAGTACTTC.

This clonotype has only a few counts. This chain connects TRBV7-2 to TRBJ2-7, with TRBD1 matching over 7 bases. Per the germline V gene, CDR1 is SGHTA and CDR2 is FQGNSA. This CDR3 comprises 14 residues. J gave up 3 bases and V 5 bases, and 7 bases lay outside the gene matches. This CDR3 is CASSPRTGLYEQYF. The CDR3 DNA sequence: TGTGCCAGCAGCCCCCGGACAGGCCTCTACGAGCAGTACTTC.

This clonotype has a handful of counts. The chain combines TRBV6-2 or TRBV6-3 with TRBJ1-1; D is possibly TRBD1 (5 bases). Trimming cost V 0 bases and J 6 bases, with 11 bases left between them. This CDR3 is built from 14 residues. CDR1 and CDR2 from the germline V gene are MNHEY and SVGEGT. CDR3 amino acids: CASSYSPVGAEAFF. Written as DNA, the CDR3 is TGTGCCAGCAGTTACTCGCCGGTGGGGGCTGAAGCTTTCTTT.

CDR3 sequence: CASKQGTYNSPLHF. The CDR3 region has the DNA TGTGCCAGCAAACAGGGAACCTATAATTCACCCCTCCACTTT. This chain links TRBV12-3 or TRBV12-4 with TRBJ1-6; a possible D gene is TRBD1 (6 bases). V shed 7 bases and J shed 2 bases, with 9 bases lying between them. The CDR3 consists of 14 residues.

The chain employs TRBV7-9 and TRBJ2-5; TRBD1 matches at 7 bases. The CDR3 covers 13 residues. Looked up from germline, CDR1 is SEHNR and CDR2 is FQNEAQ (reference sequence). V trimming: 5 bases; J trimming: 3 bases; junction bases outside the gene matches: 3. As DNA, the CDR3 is TGTGCCAGCAGCGAGGGACAGAAAGAGACCCAGTACTTC. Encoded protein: CASSEGQKETQYF.

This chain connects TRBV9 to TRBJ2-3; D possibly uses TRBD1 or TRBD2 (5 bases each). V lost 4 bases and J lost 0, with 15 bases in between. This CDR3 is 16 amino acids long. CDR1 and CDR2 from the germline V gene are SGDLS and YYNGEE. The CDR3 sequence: CASSLLGTQSTDTQYF. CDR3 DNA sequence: TGTGCCAGCAGCCTCCTCGGGACCCAGAGCACAGATACGCAGTATTTT.

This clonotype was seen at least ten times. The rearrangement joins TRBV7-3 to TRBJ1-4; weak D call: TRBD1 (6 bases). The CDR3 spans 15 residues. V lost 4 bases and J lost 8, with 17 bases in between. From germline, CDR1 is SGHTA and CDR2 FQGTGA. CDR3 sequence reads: CASSSLDRIHEKLFF. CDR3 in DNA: TGTGCCAGCAGCTCTCTCGACAGGATCCACGAAAAACTGTTTTTT.

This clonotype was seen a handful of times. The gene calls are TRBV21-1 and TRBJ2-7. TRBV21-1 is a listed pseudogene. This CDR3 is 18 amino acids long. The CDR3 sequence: CASSKGNQIGRTSYEQYF. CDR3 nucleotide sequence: TGTGCCAGCAGCAAAGGAAACCAGATTGGGAGGACCTCCTACGAGCAGTACTTC.

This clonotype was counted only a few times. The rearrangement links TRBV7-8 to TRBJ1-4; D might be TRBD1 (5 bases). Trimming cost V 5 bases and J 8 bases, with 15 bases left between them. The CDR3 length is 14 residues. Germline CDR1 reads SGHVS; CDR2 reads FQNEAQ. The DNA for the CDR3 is TGTGCCAGCAGCCAGGGAGGGGCGTACGAAAAACTGTTTTTT. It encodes CASSQGGAYEKLFF.

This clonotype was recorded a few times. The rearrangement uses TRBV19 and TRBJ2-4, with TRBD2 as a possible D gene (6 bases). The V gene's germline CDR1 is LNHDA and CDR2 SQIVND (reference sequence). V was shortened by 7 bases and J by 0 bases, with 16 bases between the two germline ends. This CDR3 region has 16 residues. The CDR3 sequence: CASKSGDFLAKNIQYF. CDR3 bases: TGTGCCAGTAAATCCGGGGACTTCCTAGCCAAAAACATTCAGTACTTC. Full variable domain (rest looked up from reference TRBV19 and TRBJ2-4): DGGITQSPKYLFRKEGQNVTLSCEQNLNHDAMYWYRQDPGQGLRLIYYSQIVNDFQKGDIAEGYSVSREKKESFPLTVTSAQKNPTAFYLCASKSGDFLAKNIQYFGAGTRLSVL.

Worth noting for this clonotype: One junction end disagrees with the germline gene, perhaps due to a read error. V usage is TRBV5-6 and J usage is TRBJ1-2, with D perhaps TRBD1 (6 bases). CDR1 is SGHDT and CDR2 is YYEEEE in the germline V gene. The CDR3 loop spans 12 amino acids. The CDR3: CVSGGADYGYTF. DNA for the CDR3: TGTGTCAGCGGGGGCGCGGACTATGGCTACACCTTC. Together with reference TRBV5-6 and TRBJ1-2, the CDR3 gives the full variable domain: DAGVTQSPTHLIKTRGQQVTLRCSPKSGHDTVSWYQQALGQGPQFIFQYYEEEERQRGNFPDRFSGHQFPNYSSELNVNALLLGDSALYLCVSGGADYGYTFGSGTRLTVV.

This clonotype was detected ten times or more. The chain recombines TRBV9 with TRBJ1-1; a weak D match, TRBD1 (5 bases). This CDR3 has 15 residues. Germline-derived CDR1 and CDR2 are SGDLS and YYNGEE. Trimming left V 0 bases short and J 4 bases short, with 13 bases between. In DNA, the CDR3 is TGTGCCAGCAGCGTAGGTGCAGGGTCGACCACTGAAGCTTTCTTT. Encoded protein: CASSVGAGSTTEAFF.

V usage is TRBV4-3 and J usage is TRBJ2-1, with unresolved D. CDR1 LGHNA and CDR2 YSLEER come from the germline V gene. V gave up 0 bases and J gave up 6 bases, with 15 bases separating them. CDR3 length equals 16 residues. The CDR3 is CASSQELLLRINEQFF. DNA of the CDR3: TGCGCCAGCAGCCAAGAACTCCTTCTGAGAATCAATGAGCAGTTCTTC.

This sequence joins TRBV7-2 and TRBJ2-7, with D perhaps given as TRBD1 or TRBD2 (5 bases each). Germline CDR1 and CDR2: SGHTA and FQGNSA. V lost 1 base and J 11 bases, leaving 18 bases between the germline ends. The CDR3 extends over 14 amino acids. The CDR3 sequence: CASSLVKGPSLEYF. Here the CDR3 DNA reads TGTGCCAGCAGCTTAGTAAAGGGACCCTCCTTGGAGTACTTC.

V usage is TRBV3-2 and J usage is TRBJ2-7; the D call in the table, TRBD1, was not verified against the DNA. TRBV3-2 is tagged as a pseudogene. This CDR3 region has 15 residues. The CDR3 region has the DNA TGTGCCAGCAGCCGTCCCAGCGGTGGGATTTCCGAGCAGTACTTC. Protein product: CASSRPSGGISEQYF.

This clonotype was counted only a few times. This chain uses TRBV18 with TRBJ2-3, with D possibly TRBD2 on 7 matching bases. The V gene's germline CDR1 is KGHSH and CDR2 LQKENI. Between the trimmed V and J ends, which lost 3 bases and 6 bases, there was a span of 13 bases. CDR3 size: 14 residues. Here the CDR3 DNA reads TGTGCCAGCTCACCCCCGGGGGGCCGGGATACGCAGTATTTT. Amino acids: CASSPPGGRDTQYF.

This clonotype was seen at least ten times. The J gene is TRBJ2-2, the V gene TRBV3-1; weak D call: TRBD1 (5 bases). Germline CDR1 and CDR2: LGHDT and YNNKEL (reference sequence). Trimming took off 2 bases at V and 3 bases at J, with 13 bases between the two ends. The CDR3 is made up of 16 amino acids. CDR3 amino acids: CASSQRTIGDTGELFF. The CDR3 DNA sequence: TGTGCCAGCAGCCAACGAACAATAGGGGACACCGGGGAGCTGTTTTTT.